This passage covers 15 T cell receptor beta chains from one sample sequenced in a study of blood T cell repertoires in COVID-19. Data came from immunoSEQ multiplex PCR; TCRdb stores just in-frame clones and leaves some out. The table lists roughly 92,000 clones, about nine tenths of them singletons. The sequencing input was peripheral blood. Every receptor here comes from a woman of 80 years or more with acute or convalescent COVID-19.

The chain has TRBV20-1 and TRBJ2-7; possible D gene TRBD2, 6 bases. Trimming cost V 3 bases and J 5 bases, with 14 bases left between them. The CDR3 totals 13 residues. Germline CDR1 and CDR2: DFQATT and SNEGSKA (reference sequence). CDR3 DNA: TGCAGTGCTAGTTCGGGAGCGGTCCACGAGCAGTACTTC. It translates to CSASSGAVHEQYF.

The gene calls are TRBV6-5 and TRBJ2-7; D is possibly TRBD2 (6 bases). Trimming pared 0 bases from V and 3 bases from J, leaving 9 bases between. The length of the CDR3 is 14 residues. Germline V lookup: CDR1 MNHEY, CDR2 SVGAGI. CDR3 sequence (DNA): TGTGCCAGCAGTTACTCTAGGACTATCTACGAGCAGTACTTC. Amino acids: CASSYSRTIYEQYF.

V is TRBV6-1 and J is TRBJ2-7; possible D gene TRBD1, 7 bases. V was cut by 3 bases and J by 12 bases, with 15 bases left in between. This CDR3 is built from 12 residues. CDR1 and CDR2 from the germline V gene are MNHNS and SASEGT. The CDR3 loop is CASSDTAGQPYF. The DNA for the CDR3 is TGTGCCAGCAGTGACACCGCGGGACAGCCGTACTTC.

The rearrangement links TRBV30 to TRBJ1-3; 8 bases are a match to TRBD1. This CDR3 region has 14 residues. V lost 8 bases to trimming and J lost 2 bases; unmatched junction nucleotides: 8. Germline CDR1 GTSNPN, CDR2 SVGIG (reference sequence). CDR3 coding DNA: TGTGCCGCCTACAGGGGGTTAACTGGAAACACCATATATTTT. Residues: CAAYRGLTGNTIYF. Filled out from reference TRBV30 and TRBJ1-3, the complete variable domain reads SQTIHQWPATLVQPVGSPLSLECTVEGTSNPNLYWYRQAAGRGLQLLFYSVGIGQISSEVPQNLSASRPQDRQFILSSKKLLLSDSGFYLCAAYRGLTGNTIYFGEGSWLTVV.

CDR3 in amino acids: CASSLATSGNYEQYF. CDR3 DNA sequence: TGCGCCAGCAGCTTGGCCACGTCGGGTAACTACGAGCAGTACTTC. V usage is TRBV5-1 and J usage is TRBJ2-7; D unresolved. Germline values: CDR1 SGHRS, CDR2 YFSETQ. The CDR3 consists of 15 residues. V lost 0 bases, J lost 3 bases, and 13 bases lay in between. Full variable domain (missing parts from reference TRBV5-1 and TRBJ2-7): KAGVTQTPRYLIKTRGQQVTLSCSPISGHRSVSWYQQTPGQGLQFLFEYFSETQRNKGNFPGRFSGRQFSNSRSEMNVSTLELGDSALYLCASSLATSGNYEQYFGPGTRLTVT.

This rearrangement joins TRBV2 to TRBJ2-5; TRBD1 matches at 8 bases. The CDR3 has 15 residues. Unmatched junction bases numbered 10, after V lost 6 bases and J lost 4 bases. The V gene's germline CDR1 is SNHLY and CDR2 FYNNEI. CDR3 in amino acids: CASRNDRGYGETQYF. The CDR3 bases are TGTGCCAGCAGAAATGACAGGGGTTATGGAGAGACCCAGTACTTC.

The V gene is TRBV5-1, the J gene TRBJ2-3; D gene uncertain. The V end was cut by 6 bases, the J end by 5 bases, with 10 bases between. The CDR3 sequence is 12 residues long. Germline lookup yields CDR1 SGHRS and CDR2 YFSETQ. The CDR3 DNA is TGCGCCAGCAAGAAAAGAGGAGATACGCAGTATTTT. Amino acids: CASKKRGDTQYF.

The chain links TRBV19 to TRBJ1-1, with TRBD1 matching 12 bases. Losses at the gene ends were 6 bases for V and 2 bases for J; bases not matched to a gene: 7. This CDR3 is 16 amino acids long. Germline CDR1 LNHDA, CDR2 SQIVND (reference sequence). DNA of the CDR3: TGTGCCAGTAGGAGTCAGGGACAGGGGGCCAACACTGAAGCTTTCTTT. Its protein is CASRSQGQGANTEAFF.

CDR3 loop: CASRRDEETQYF. The CDR3 DNA is TGTGCCAGCCGGCGGGACGAGGAGACCCAGTACTTC. The V call is TRBV2, the J call TRBJ2-5; the D gene is possibly TRBD2 (6 bases). Trimming took off 8 bases at V and 5 bases at J, with 12 bases between the two ends. The germline CDR1 and CDR2 sequences are SNHLY and FYNNEI. There are 12 residues in the CDR3.

The chain links TRBV5-6 to TRBJ1-1; D is perhaps TRBD1 (6 bases). Trimming pared 0 bases from V and 4 bases from J, leaving 7 bases between. This CDR3 region has 13 residues. Germline assignment: CDR1 SGHDT and CDR2 YYEEEE. CDR3 bases: TGTGCCAGCAGCTTGGACAGGGTCACTGAAGCTTTCTTT. Protein product: CASSLDRVTEAFF.

The V gene is TRBV5-4, the J gene TRBJ2-5, with D possibly matching TRBD1 (6 bases). The germline gives CDR1 SGHNT, CDR2 YYREEE (reference sequence). This CDR3 comprises 14 residues. With 5 bases removed from V and 3 bases from J, the gap between germline ends came to 14 bases. The CDR3 protein is CASRQGQGKETQYF. The CDR3 region has the DNA TGTGCCAGCAGACAGGGTCAGGGGAAAGAGACCCAGTACTTC.

Concerning this clone itself: Compared with germline, one end of the junction differs, possibly owing to a read error. Other DNA sequences in this specimen translate into the identical CDR3. The chain joins TRBV5-4 to TRBJ1-3; TRBD1 aligns across 8 bases. The CDR3 is 14 residues long. CDR1 is SGHNT and CDR2 is YYREEE in the germline V gene (reference sequence). The CDR3 loop is CASSGDRLGNTIYF. As DNA, the CDR3 is TGTGCTAGCAGCGGGGACAGGCTCGGAAACACCATATATTTT.

The chain links TRBV28 to TRBJ1-4; tentatively, D is TRBD1 (6 bases). The CDR3 extends over 13 amino acids. Germline V gives CDR1 MDHEN, CDR2 SYDVKM. Trimming removed 3 bases at V and 6 bases at J, with 8 bases between. In DNA form, the CDR3 reads TGTGCCAGCAGTTTGGCAGGGGATGAAAAACTGTTTTTT. Protein product: CASSLAGDEKLFF.

The V and J genes are TRBV7-2 and TRBJ1-6; D not resolved. The CDR3 is made up of 13 amino acids. Germline assignment: CDR1 SGHTA and CDR2 FQGNSA. Trimming shortened V by 5 bases and J by 9 bases, and 11 bases separated the two germline ends. The CDR3, as DNA: TGTGCCAGCAGCCCCGTCGGGTTTTCACCCCTCCACTTT. It encodes CASSPVGFSPLHF.

This clone was seen only a few times. The V gene is TRBV5-1, the J gene TRBJ1-1, with D possibly TRBD1 on 5 matching bases. Germline V gene sequence: CDR1 SGHRS, CDR2 YFSETQ. V gave up 3 bases and J gave up 0 bases, with 12 bases separating them. CDR3 size: 15 residues. CDR3 in DNA: TGCGCCAGCAGCTCAGGGTGGCGGTTGAACACTGAAGCTTTCTTT. Translated, it gives CASSSGWRLNTEAFF.